This T cell receptor (beta chain) was recorded in a study of T-cell memory formation after mild COVID-19. TCRdb independently ran MiXCR on the 5' RACE reads; one entry per CDR3 protein. The sample includes about half a million distinct CDR3 sequences, 15% to 20% of them seen just once. CDR1 is SGHRS, CDR2 YFSETQ, per germline. The V end lost 5 bases, the J end lost 1 base, and 15 bases lay between the germline ends. CDR3 length equals 15 residues. This TCR was sampled from an adult woman who had mild COVID-19 (a few samples of this study predate the infection). Cell type and time point are not known. V is TRBV5-1 and J is TRBJ2-5, with D possibly matching TRBD2 (6 bases). Sequenced input: PBMCs or a T cell subset sorted from them (not recorded which). The CDR3 spells CASRLGGTRQETQYF. The DNA of the CDR3 is TGCGCCAGCAGGCTGGGGGGAACCCGCCAAGAGACCCAGTACTTC. Combining the CDR3 with reference TRBV5-1 and TRBJ2-5 gives the whole variable domain KAGVTQTPRYLIKTRGQQVTLSCSPISGHRSVSWYQQTPGQGLQFLFEYFSETQRNKGNFPGRFSGRQFSNSRSEMNVSTLELGDSALYLCASRLGGTRQETQYFGPGTRLLVL.